What follows describes a single T cell receptor beta chain. Germline V CDR1 and CDR2: LNHDA, SQIVND (reference sequence). CDR3 length: 15 residues. The J segment lost 3 bases and the V segment lost 0 bases, leaving 4 bases of the junction unmatched. This sample stems from a study of cytomegalovirus exposure and HLA in healthy donors. Vbeta (60) and Jbeta (13) primers were used in the PCR. Some clones are missing from TCRdb's copy, which holds only in-frame ones; the method was immunoSEQ multiplex PCR. The profile shows roughly 180,000 clones, around 75% of them singletons. This chain uses TRBV19 with TRBJ2-7, with TRBD2 identical over 8 bases. The origin of this receptor is a female donor in good health and CMV-seronegative. The sequenced sample was PBMCs. This CDR3 reads CASSIDGLASYEQYF. CDR3 bases: TGTGCCAGTAGTATAGATGGACTAGCAAGCTACGAGCAGTACTTC.